This TCR beta chain derives from a study of OX40 agonist ivuxolimab in advanced cancers. Some clones are missing from TCRdb's copy, which holds only in-frame ones; the method was immunoSEQ multiplex PCR. Of 55,000 to 75,000 clones listed, approximately 80% are singletons. The sequencing here drew on CD4+ or CD8+ T cells sorted from blood, taken in a trial of the OX40 agonist ivuxolimab. This receptor was identified in an adult with an advanced solid tumor such as melanoma, head and neck, liver or kidney cancer.

The CDR3 DNA is TGTGCCAGCAGCTTAGAGGTATATGCACCTAACACTGAAGCTTTCTTT. Amino acid sequence: CASSLEVYAPNTEAFF. This rearrangement joins TRBV11-2 to TRBJ1-1; D remains unclear. Germline CDR1 and CDR2: SGHAT and FQNNGV. The CDR3 loop spans 16 amino acids. Trimming took 0 bases from V and 2 from J, leaving 13 bases between them.